This T cell receptor (beta chain) was obtained from a study of T cells in Graves' hyperthyroidism and ophthalmopathy. Overall study context: At initial diagnosis, before any treatment had begun, peripheral blood was obtained.

Amplified TCR beta CDR3 regions came from RNA transcripts. First-round RT-PCR targeting the TCR CDR3 was performed with the HTBI primer set. One entry per CDR3 protein results from TCRdb running MiXCR on the multiplex PCR reads. The table includes 360,000 or so distinct CDR3 sequences, roughly 15% detected once. General study results and limits: Ophthalmopathy cases were set apart from stable hyperthyroidism by a 13 V-J model. Ophthalmopathy prediction by the model preceded onset by a median approximately 6.1 months.

Worth noting for this clonotype: Antigen specificity is unknown.

Uncontrolled infection, other autoimmune disease, pregnancy and lactation each barred patients from inclusion. The specimen was blood. The TCR comes from a woman aged 55-75 years with Graves' ophthalmopathy.

The CDR3 DNA sequence: TGTGCCAGCAGCTTGGGTCAGCACAATCAGCCCCAGCATTTT. Its translation is CASSLGQHNQPQHF. The chain recombines TRBV5-6 with TRBJ1-5; unclear D gene. Trimming removed 0 bases at V and 3 bases at J, with 7 bases between. The CDR3 loop spans 14 amino acids. CDR1 and CDR2 from the germline V gene are SGHDT and YYEEEE.